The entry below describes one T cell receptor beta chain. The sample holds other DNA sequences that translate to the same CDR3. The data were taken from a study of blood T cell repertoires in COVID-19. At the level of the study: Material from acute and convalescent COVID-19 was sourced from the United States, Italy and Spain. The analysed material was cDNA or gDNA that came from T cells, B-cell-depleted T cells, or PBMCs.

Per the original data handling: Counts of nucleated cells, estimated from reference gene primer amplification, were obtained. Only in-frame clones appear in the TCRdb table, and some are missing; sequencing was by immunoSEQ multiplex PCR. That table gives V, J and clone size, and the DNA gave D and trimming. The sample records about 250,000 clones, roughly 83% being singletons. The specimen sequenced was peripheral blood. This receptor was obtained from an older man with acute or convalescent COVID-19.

The CDR3 DNA sequence: TGCGCCAGCAGCGAAGGGACAGCTGGAAACACCATATATTTT. It translates to CASSEGTAGNTIYF. The chain carries TRBV5-1 and TRBJ1-3; TRBD1 aligns across 7 bases. Trimming cost V 4 bases and J 2 bases; bases outside gene matches: 3. The CDR3 sequence is 14 residues long. CDR1 and CDR2 (germline): SGHRS, YFSETQ.